Sequencing of this TCR beta chain was carried out in a study of CD8+ T cells in alopecia areata. Regarding the study as a whole: For baseline CD8+ expansion, any link to response stays uncertain with one nonresponder.

The CDR3 consists of 12 residues. CDR1 and CDR2 (germline): LNHDA, SQIVND (reference sequence). Trimming shortened V by 7 bases and J by 2 bases, and 3 bases separated the two germline ends. There are a few counts of this clone. Antigen specificity is unknown. Once RNA had been extracted, it was reverse transcribed into cDNA to act as the sequencing template. Generated by immunoSEQ multiplex PCR, the TCRdb table keeps only in-frame clones and is missing some. The sample gives roughly 170,000 clones, around 58% of which show up once; 10% to 15% is in the top ten. The treatment here: oral pan-JAK inhibitor, 5-10 mg twice daily.

The gene calls are TRBV19 and TRBJ2-6; D uncertain. The TCR comes from a human donor with alopecia areata. Here the sequenced sample was CD8+ T cells sorted from blood, taken at week 24, from a patient treated with tofacitinib. The CDR3 nucleotides are TGTGCCAGTACAACTGGGGCCAACGTCCTGACTTTC. Translated: CASTTGANVLTF.